One and the same sample provided the 13 T cell receptor beta chains below, sequenced in a study of T cells in women clearing cervical HPV infection. The repertoire was sequenced with immunoSEQ multiplex PCR; TCRdb's copy has only in-frame clones and lacks some. The sample has about 27,000 clones. The sample was blood buffy coat. These receptors all come from a woman between 18 and 69 years old with a cervical HPV16 infection that either progressed to CIN3+ or cleared (not recorded which).

Comment on this clone: The read falls 3 residues short of the CDR3 end, and the missing part is taken from the germline J gene. The chain joins TRBV5-1 to TRBJ1-2, with TRBD1 matching over 8 bases. Germline CDR1 reads SGHRS; CDR2 reads YFSETQ. The CDR3 has 14 residues. The CDR3 DNA, read in part, is TGCGCCAGCAGCTTGGACGGACAGGGCTACGAC. Protein sequence: CASSLDGQGYD. The CDR3, in full, reads CASSLDGQGYDYTF.

Of note for this clone: Read data end 3 residues before the CDR3 end; the end is taken from the germline J gene. The genes are TRBV14 and TRBJ1-2, with D perhaps TRBD1 (5 bases). Germline loops: CDR1 SGHDN, CDR2 FVKESK. The CDR3 is 16 amino acids. Trimming removed 1 base at V and 4 bases at J, with 16 bases between. Incomplete CDR3 DNA: TGTGCCAGCAGCCAAGCAGGGAAGGGCGCGATCTATGGC. This encodes CASSQAGKGAIYG. The complete CDR3 protein is CASSQAGKGAIYGYTF.

To note about this clone: The read terminates 3 residues before the CDR3 end, so the remaining end is supplied by the germline J gene. V gene TRBV18 combines with J gene TRBJ1-1; no reliable D call. Trimming removed 0 bases at V and 1 base at J, with 9 bases between. CDR3 length: 15 amino acids. Germline loops: CDR1 KGHSH, CDR2 LQKENI. CDR3 amino acids: CASSPPSNSNTEAFF. The sequenced part of the CDR3 DNA is TGTGCCAGCTCACCACCGTCAAACTCGAACACTGAA.

CDR3 DNA, as far as it was read: TGCAGTGTTCAAGCGGGACTCAACGAG. Translation: CSVQAGLNE. The entire CDR3 sequence reads CSVQAGLNEQYF. The chain links TRBV20-1 to TRBJ2-7; 7 bases map to TRBD2. The observed sequence ends 3 residues before the CDR3 terminus, with the missing tail filled in from the germline J gene. With V trimmed by 7 bases and J by 5 bases, 8 bases remained unmatched. Germline CDR1 DFQATT, CDR2 SNEGSKA (reference sequence). CDR3 size: 12 residues.

CDR3 DNA (partial): TGTGCCAGCAGCTCAGCCCATGTAGGGGGCAACACTGAA. Translation gives CASSSAHVGGNTE. From start to end, the CDR3 is CASSSAHVGGNTEAFF. This chain joins TRBV7-2 and TRBJ1-1; 7 bases map to TRBD1. The CDR3 end is not reached by the read, which stops 3 residues before it; the germline J gene fills it in. The CDR3 spans 16 residues. Trimming took 4 bases from V and 2 from J; bases not matched to a gene: 10. Germline CDR1 and CDR2: SGHTA and FQGNSA.

Regarding this clone: The read finishes 3 residues shy of the CDR3 end, and the germline J gene is used to complete it. The rearrangement links TRBV9 to TRBJ2-2; TRBD2 matches 10 bases. The V segment lost 0 bases and the J segment 8 bases; nucleotides outside the gene matches: 7. Germline lookup yields CDR1 SGDLS and CDR2 YYNGEE. This CDR3 is built from 16 residues. Here the CDR3 reads CASSVAPSGRVGELFF. The CDR3 bases that were read are TGTGCCAGCAGCGTAGCTCCCAGCGGGAGGGTGGGGGAG.

With respect to this clone: The CDR3 end falls 3 residues outside the read, so it is completed with the germline J gene. This sequence joins TRBV14 and TRBJ2-3, with 8 bases that match TRBD2. Losses at the gene ends were 1 base for V and 6 bases for J; bases not matched to a gene: 15. The CDR3 loop spans 18 amino acids. The germline V gene encodes CDR1 SGHDN and CDR2 FVKESK. CDR3 bases read: TGTGCCAGCAGCCAAGTGGAGCGGTCAGCGGGAGTCGAGGATACG. Translating it yields CASSQVERSAGVEDT. The complete CDR3 protein is CASSQVERSAGVEDTQYF.

Details on this clone: The read ends 3 residues before the CDR3 terminus; that terminus is restored from the germline J gene. This sequence joins TRBV7-9 and TRBJ1-4; weak D call: TRBD1 (5 bases). Trimming pared 5 bases from V and 6 bases from J, leaving 16 bases between. The CDR3 spans 15 residues. The germline V gene has CDR1 SEHNR and CDR2 FQNEAQ (reference sequence). The covered CDR3 bases are TGTGCCAGCAGCCGTGGGGGGGAGTTTTATGAAAAA. This encodes CASSRGGEFYEK. The whole CDR3 sequence reads CASSRGGEFYEKLFF.

As regards this clone: The DNA ends 3 residues before the CDR3 does, and the rest of the CDR3 is filled in from the germline J gene. The chain is built from TRBV20-1 and TRBJ2-1; TRBD1 might be the D (5 bases). Deletions cut 0 bases from V and 4 bases from J, with 16 bases between. CDR3 length: 16 amino acids. Germline CDR1 and CDR2: DFQATT and SNEGSKA (reference sequence). CDR3: CSARDLRVTEYNEQFF. The covered CDR3 bases are TGCAGTGCTAGAGATCTCAGGGTCACTGAATACAATGAG.

Worth noting for this clone: The observed sequence ends 3 residues before the CDR3 terminus, with the missing tail filled in from the germline J gene. The chain combines TRBV5-6 with TRBJ2-3, with D perhaps matching TRBD2 (6 bases). In germline, CDR1 is SGHDT, CDR2 YYEEEE. This CDR3 region has 15 residues. The V end was cut by 1 base, the J end by 1 base, with 10 bases between. The covered CDR3 bases are TGTGCCAGCAGCTTGTGGGGGGACGGCACAGATACG. This codes for CASSLWGDGTDT. The complete CDR3 sequence is CASSLWGDGTDTQYF.

On this clone: The read ends 3 residues before the CDR3 terminus; that terminus is restored from the germline J gene. The chain uses TRBV7-3 and TRBJ2-3; 9 bases map to TRBD1. This CDR3 is 14 amino acids long. Germline loops: CDR1 SGHTA, CDR2 FQGTGA. CDR3 in amino acids: CASSPGQGRETQYF. The DNA read from the CDR3 is TGTGCCAGCAGCCCCGGACAGGGGCGGGAGACG.

With regard to this clone: The read comes to an end 3 residues before the CDR3 does, leaving the germline J gene to fill in the end. J is TRBJ1-1 and V is TRBV6-1; 8 nucleotides align to TRBD1. Per germline, CDR1 MNHNS and CDR2 SASEGT. CDR3 length equals 15 residues. Trimming cost V 0 bases and J 7 bases; bases outside gene matches: 7. The CDR3 loop reads CASSEADREWGEAFF. The covered CDR3 bases are TGTGCCAGCAGTGAAGCGGACAGGGAGTGGGGTGAA.

About this clone: From the germline J gene comes the end of the CDR3, since the read stops 3 residues before it. V and J are TRBV11-3 and TRBJ1-2; no definite D call. The CDR3 sequence is 11 residues long. Per the germline V gene, CDR1 is SGHNT and CDR2 is YENEEA. The DNA read from the CDR3 is TGTGCCAGCAGCTTATCAGATACC. Encoded protein: CASSLSDT. The whole CDR3 is CASSLSDTYTF.